The next 5 T cell receptor beta chains were all read from a single sample in a study of blood T cell repertoires in COVID-19 (dated by TCRdb to between 2020 and 2021). The library was obtained by the immunoSEQ multiplex PCR assay. TCRdb mirrors the immuneACCESS table, restricted to in-frame sequences. Some clones are absent from its copies; in checked studies, under half trace to an unresolved V gene, and the reason for the others is unknown. The sample table shows around 170,000 clones, and approximately 85% are seen once. Around 9% of the sample lies in the top ten. Input material: PBMCs or T cells enriched from blood (not recorded which). Receptor source: a woman aged 25 to 39 who had recovered from COVID-19.

This chain connects TRBV20-1 to TRBJ2-2; 8 positions agree with TRBD2. The J segment lost 6 bases and the V segment lost 3 bases, leaving 15 bases of the junction unmatched. The CDR3 contains 17 residues. Looked up from germline, CDR1 is DFQATT and CDR2 is SNEGSKA (reference sequence). CDR3 amino acids: CSASDPTLAGIAGELFF. CDR3 nucleotide sequence: TGCAGTGCTAGTGACCCTACGCTAGCGGGTATAGCCGGGGAGCTGTTTTTT.

The V gene is TRBV24-1, the J gene TRBJ2-1, with 13 bases identical to TRBD2. V lost 2 bases, J lost 9 bases, and 6 bases stayed unmatched. CDR3 length equals 16 residues. CDR1 is KGHDR and CDR2 is SFDVKD in the germline V gene. This CDR3 reads CATSDYRTSGSVEQFF. DNA for the CDR3: TGTGCCACCAGTGATTATAGGACTAGCGGGAGTGTTGAGCAGTTCTTC.

V usage is TRBV19 and J usage is TRBJ2-1; 8 bases align to TRBD2. V trimming: 3 bases; J trimming: 8 bases; junction bases outside the gene matches: 9. In germline, CDR1 is LNHDA, CDR2 SQIVND (reference sequence). The CDR3 is made up of 15 amino acids. In nucleotides, the CDR3 is TGTGCCAGTAGTATGAAGGCGGGAGGCCGGGATGAGCAGTTCTTC. Translated: CASSMKAGGRDEQFF.

Only one count was recorded for this clone. The chain joins TRBV7-6 to TRBJ1-1, with D possibly matching TRBD1 (5 bases). Germline V gene sequence: CDR1 SGHVS, CDR2 FNYEAQ. V was trimmed by 3 bases and J by 2 bases, leaving 13 bases between them. The CDR3 is 15 residues long. The CDR3 reads CASSFDPDSNTEAFF. CDR3 bases: TGTGCCAGCAGCTTTGATCCCGACAGCAACACTGAAGCTTTCTTT.

This chain joins TRBV5-1 and TRBJ2-7, with TRBD1 matching 10 bases. The CDR3 contains 14 residues. Germline values: CDR1 SGHRS, CDR2 YFSETQ. V lost 2 bases and J lost 2; bases outside the gene matches: 1. As DNA, the CDR3 is TGCGCCAGCAGCTTCGGGACAGGGGCCTACGAGCAGTACTTC. This translates into CASSFGTGAYEQYF.